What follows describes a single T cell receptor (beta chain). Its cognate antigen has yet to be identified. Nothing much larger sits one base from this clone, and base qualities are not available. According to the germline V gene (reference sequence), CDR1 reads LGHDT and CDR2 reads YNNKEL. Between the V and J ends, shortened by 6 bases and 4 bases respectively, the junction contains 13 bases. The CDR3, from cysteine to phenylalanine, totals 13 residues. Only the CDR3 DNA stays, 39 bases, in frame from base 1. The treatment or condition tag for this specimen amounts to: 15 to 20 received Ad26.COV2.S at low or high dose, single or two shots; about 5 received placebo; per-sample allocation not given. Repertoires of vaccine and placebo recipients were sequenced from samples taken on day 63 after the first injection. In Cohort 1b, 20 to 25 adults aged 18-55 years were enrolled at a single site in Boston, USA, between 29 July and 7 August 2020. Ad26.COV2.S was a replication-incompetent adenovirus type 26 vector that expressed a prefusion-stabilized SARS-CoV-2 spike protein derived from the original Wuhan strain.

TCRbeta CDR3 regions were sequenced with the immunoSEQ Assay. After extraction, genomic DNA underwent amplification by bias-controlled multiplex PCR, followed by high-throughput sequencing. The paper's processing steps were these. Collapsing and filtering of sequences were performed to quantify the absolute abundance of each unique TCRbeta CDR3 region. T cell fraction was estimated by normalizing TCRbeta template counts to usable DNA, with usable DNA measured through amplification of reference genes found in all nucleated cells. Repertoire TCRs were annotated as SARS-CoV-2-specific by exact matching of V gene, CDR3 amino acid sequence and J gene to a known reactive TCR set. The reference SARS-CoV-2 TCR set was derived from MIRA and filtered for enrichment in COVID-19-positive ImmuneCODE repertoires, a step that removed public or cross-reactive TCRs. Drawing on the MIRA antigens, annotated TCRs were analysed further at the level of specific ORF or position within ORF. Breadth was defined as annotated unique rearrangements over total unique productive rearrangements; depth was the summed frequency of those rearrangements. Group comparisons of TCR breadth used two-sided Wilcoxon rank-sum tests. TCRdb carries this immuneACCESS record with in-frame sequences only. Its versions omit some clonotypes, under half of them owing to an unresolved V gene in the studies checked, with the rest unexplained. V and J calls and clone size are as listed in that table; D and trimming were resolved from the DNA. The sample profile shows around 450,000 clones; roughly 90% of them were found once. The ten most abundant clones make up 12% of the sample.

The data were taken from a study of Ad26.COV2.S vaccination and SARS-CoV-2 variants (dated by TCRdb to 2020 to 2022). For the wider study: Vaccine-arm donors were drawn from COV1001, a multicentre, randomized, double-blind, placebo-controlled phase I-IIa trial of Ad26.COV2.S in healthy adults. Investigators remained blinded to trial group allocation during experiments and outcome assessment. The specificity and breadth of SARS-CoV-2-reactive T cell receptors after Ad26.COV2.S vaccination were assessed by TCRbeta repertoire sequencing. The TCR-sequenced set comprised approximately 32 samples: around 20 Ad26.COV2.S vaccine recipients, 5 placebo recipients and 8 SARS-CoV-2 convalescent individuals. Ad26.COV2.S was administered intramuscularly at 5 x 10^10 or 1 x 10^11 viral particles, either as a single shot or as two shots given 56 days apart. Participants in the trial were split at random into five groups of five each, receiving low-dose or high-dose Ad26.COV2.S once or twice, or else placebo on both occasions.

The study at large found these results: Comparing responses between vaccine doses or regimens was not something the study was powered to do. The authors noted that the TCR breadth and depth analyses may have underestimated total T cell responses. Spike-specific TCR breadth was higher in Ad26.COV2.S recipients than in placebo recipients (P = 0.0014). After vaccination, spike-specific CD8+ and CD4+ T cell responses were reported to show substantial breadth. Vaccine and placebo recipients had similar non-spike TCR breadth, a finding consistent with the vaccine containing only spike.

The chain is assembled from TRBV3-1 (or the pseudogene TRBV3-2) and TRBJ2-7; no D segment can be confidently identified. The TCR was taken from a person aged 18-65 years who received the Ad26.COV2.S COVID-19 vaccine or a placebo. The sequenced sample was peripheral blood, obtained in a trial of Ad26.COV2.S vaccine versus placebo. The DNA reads TGTGCCAGCAGTTCACGCGGCAGATACGAGCAGTACTTC. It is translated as CASSSRGRYEQYF.